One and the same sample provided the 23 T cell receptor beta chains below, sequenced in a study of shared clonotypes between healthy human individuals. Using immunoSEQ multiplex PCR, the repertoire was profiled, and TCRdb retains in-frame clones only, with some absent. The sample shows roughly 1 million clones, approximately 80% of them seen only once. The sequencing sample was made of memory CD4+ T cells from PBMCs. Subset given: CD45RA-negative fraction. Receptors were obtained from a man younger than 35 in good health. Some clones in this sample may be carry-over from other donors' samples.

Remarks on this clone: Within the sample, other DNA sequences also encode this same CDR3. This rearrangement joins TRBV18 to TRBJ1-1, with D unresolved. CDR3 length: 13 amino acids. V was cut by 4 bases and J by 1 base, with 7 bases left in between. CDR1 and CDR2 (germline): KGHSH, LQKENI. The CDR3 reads CASSRDPNTEAFF. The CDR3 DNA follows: TGTGCCAGCTCACGGGATCCGAACACTGAAGCTTTCTTT. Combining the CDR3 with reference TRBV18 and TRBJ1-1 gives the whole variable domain NAGVMQNPRHLVRRRGQEARLRCSPMKGHSHVYWYRQLPEEGLKFMVYLQKENIIDESGMPKERFSAEFPKEGPSILRIQQVVRGDSAAYFCASSRDPNTEAFFGQGTRLTVV.

The CDR3 DNA follows: TGTGCCAGCAGCCTAGGTTTAAGTACGCAGTATTTT. Protein product: CASSLGLSTQYF. The chain joins TRBV7-2 to TRBJ2-3; D gene unclear. CDR1 and CDR2 from the germline V gene are SGHTA and FQGNSA. The CDR3 is 12 residues long. The V end was cut by 5 bases, the J end by 8 bases, with 11 bases between.

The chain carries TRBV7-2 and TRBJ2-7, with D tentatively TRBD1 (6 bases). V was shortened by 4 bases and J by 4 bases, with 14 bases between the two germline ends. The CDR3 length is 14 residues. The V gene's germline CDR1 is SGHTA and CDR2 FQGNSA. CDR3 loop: CASSSLGTSYEQYF. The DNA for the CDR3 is TGTGCCAGCAGCTCCCTTGGGACATCGTACGAGCAGTACTTC.

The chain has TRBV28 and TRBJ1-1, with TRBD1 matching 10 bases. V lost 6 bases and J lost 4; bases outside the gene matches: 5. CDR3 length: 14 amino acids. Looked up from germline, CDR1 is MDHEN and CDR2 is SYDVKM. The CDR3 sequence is CASRLDRGATEAFF. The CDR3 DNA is TGTGCCAGCAGACTGGACAGGGGGGCCACTGAAGCTTTCTTT.

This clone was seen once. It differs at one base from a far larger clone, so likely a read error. The chain's CDR3 is CASSQVSGSVGEQYF. The CDR3 bases are TGTGCCAGCAGCCAAGTGAGCGGGAGTGTCGGCGAGCAGTACTTC. The chain couples TRBV4-2 to TRBJ2-7; 8 positions match TRBD2. CDR3 size: 15 residues. CDR1 is LGHNA and CDR2 is YNFKEQ in the germline V gene. The V gene end was trimmed by 1 base and the J gene end by 6 bases; junction bases not matched to a gene: 8.

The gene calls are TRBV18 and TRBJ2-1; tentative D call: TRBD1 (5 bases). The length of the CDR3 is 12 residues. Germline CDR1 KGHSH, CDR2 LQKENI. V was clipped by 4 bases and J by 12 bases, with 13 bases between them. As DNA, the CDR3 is TGTGCCAGCTCACGTTCGACAGAAGGGCAGTTCTTC. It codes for CASSRSTEGQFF.

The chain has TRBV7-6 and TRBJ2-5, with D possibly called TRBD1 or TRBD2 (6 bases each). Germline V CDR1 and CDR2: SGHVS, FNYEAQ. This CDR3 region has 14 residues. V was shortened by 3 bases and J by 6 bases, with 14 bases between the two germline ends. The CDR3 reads CASSLSGAEKTQYF. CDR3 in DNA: TGTGCCAGCAGCTTGTCGGGGGCGGAGAAGACCCAGTACTTC. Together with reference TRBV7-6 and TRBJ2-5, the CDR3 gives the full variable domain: GAGVSQSPRYKVTKRGQDVALRCDPISGHVSLYWYRQALGQGPEFLTYFNYEAQQDKSGLPNDRFSAERPEGSISTLTIQRTEQRDSAMYRCASSLSGAEKTQYFGPGTRLLVL.

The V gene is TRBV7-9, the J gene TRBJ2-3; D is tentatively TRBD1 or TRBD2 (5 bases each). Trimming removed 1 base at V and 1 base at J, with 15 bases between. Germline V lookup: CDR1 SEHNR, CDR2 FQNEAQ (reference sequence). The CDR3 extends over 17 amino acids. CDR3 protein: CASSLGGVPLGTDTQYF. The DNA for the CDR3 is TGTGCCAGCAGCTTAGGAGGGGTCCCTCTAGGCACAGATACGCAGTATTTT.

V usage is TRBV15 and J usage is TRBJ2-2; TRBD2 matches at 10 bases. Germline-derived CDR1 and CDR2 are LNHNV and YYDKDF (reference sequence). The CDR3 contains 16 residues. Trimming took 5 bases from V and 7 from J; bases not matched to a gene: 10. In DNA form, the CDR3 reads TGTGCCACCAGCCTGAGGAGCGGGAGGGCCGGCGGGGAGCTGTTTTTT. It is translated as CATSLRSGRAGGELFF.

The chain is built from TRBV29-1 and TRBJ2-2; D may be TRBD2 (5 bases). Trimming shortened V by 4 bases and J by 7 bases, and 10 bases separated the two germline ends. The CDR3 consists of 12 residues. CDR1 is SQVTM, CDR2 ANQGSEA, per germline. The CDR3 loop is CSVVPGVGELFF. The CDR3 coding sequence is TGCAGCGTTGTCCCCGGGGTCGGGGAGCTGTTTTTT.

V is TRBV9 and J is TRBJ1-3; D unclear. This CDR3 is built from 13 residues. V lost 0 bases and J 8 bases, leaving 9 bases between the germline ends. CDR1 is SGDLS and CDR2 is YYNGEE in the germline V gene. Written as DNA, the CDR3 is TGTGCCAGCAGCGTAGCGAGGCTGGACACCATATATTTT. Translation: CASSVARLDTIYF.

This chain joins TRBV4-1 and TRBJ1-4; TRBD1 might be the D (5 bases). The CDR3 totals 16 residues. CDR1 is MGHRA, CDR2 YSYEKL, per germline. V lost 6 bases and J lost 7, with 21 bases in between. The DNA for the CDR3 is TGCGCCAGCAGACATGGCCGGGTCGGGGGTAGTGAAAAACTGTTTTTT. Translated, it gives CASRHGRVGGSEKLFF.

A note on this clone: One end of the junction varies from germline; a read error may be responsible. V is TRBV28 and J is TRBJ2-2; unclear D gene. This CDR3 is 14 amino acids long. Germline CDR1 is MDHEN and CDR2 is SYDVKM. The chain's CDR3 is CASSFLGYTGELFF. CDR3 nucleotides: TGTGCTAGCAGTTTTTTGGGTTACACCGGGGAGCTGTTTTTT.

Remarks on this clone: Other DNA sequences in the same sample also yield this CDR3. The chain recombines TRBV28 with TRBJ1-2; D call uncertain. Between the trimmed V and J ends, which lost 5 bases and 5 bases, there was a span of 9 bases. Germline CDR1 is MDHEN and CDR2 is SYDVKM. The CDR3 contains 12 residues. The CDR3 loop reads CASSLNRYGYTF. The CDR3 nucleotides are TGTGCCAGCAGTCTCAACCGATATGGCTACACCTTC.

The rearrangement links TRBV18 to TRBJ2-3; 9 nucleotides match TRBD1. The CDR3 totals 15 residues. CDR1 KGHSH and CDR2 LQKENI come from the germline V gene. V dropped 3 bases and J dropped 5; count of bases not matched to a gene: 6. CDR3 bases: TGTGCCAGCTCACCCCCGGGACAGGGAGGAGATACGCAGTATTTT. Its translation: CASSPPGQGGDTQYF. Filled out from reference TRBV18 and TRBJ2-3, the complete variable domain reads NAGVMQNPRHLVRRRGQEARLRCSPMKGHSHVYWYRQLPEEGLKFMVYLQKENIIDESGMPKERFSAEFPKEGPSILRIQQVVRGDSAAYFCASSPPGQGGDTQYFGPGTRLTVL.

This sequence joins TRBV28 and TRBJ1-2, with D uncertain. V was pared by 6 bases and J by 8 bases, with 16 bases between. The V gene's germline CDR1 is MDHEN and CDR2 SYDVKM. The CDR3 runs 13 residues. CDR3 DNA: TGTGCCAGCAGCCGAGTATCCTATGGGGGCTACACCTTC. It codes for CASSRVSYGGYTF.

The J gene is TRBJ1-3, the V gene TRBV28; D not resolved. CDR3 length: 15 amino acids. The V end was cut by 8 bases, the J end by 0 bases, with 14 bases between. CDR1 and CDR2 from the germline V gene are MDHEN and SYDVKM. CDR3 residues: CASPIEQNSGNTIYF. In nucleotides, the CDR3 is TGTGCCAGCCCTATAGAGCAAAACTCTGGAAACACCATATATTTT.

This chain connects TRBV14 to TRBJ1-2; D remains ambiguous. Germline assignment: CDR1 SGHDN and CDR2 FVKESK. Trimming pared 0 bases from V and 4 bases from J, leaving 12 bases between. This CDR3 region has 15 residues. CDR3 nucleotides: TGTGCCAGCAGCCAAGATCTGGGCAGGCCCTATGGCTACACCTTC. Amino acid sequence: CASSQDLGRPYGYTF.

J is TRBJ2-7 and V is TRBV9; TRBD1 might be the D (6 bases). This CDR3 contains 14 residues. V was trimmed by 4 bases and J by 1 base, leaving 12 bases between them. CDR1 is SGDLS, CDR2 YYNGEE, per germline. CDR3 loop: CASSLRDRSYEQYF. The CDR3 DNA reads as TGTGCCAGCAGCCTCCGAGACAGGTCCTACGAGCAGTACTTC. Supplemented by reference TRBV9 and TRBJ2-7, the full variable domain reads DSGVTQTPKHLITATGQRVTLRCSPRSGDLSVYWYQQSLDQGLQFLIQYYNGEERAKGNILERFSAQQFPDLHSELNLSSLELGDSALYFCASSLRDRSYEQYFGPGTRLTVT.

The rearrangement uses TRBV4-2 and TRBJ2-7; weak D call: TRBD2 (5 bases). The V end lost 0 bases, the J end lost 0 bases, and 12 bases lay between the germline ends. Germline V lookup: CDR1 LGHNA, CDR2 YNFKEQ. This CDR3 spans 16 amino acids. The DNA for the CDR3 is TGTGCCAGCAGCCAAGATCTTGCCGGGAACTCCTACGAGCAGTACTTC. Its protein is CASSQDLAGNSYEQYF.

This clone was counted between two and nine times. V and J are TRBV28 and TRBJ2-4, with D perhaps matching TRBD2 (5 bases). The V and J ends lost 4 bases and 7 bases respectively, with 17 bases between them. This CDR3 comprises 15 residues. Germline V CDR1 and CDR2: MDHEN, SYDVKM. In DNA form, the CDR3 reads TGTGCCAGCAGTTCCTCCCGATTCAAGCGGAACATTCAGTACTTC. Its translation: CASSSSRFKRNIQYF.

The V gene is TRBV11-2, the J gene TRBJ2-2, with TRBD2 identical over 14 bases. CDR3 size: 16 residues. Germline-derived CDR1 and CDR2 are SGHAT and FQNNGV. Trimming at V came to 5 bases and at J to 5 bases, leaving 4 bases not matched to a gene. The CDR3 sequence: CASSTRLAGGTGELFF. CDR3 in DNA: TGTGCCAGCAGCACTAGACTAGCGGGAGGGACCGGGGAGCTGTTTTTT.

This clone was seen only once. The CDR3 sequence is CASSQRQGTGEPNGYTF. CDR3 DNA: TGCGCCAGCAGCCAACGGCAAGGGACAGGGGAACCGAATGGCTACACCTTC. V gene TRBV4-3 combines with J gene TRBJ1-2; 10 bases match TRBD1. CDR1 and CDR2 (germline): LGHNA, YSLEER. CDR3 size: 17 residues. The ends lost 2 bases at V and 6 bases at J; junction bases unmatched: 12.